The next 16 T cell receptor beta chains were all read from a single sample in a study of chemoradiotherapy in HPV16-positive cancers. Profiled with immunoSEQ multiplex PCR; TCRdb holds only in-frame clones, not every one. This sample yields some 5,000 clones, of which roughly 93% are seen a single time; roughly 4.5% belongs to the top ten. The sample was collected from a patient who underwent chemoradiotherapy. These receptors came from a human donor with HPV-associated anogenital cancer.

Only a few counts were recorded for this clone. CDR3 loop: CASSATLPTNTEAFF. Written as DNA, the CDR3 is TGTGCCAGCAGTGCCACATTACCTACGAACACTGAAGCTTTCTTT. V is TRBV2 and J is TRBJ1-1; D is unresolved. CDR3 length equals 15 residues. Germline lookup yields CDR1 SNHLY and CDR2 FYNNEI. The V gene lost 4 bases and the J gene lost 1 base, with 13 bases spanning the gap.

The table lists this clone with a few counts. V is TRBV30 and J is TRBJ2-4; a weak D match, TRBD1 (6 bases). The V gene lost 3 bases and the J gene lost 9 bases, with 12 bases spanning the gap. CDR3 size: 12 residues. The germline gives CDR1 GTSNPN, CDR2 SVGIG (reference sequence). CDR3 in DNA: TGTGCCTGGAGCCCGGCAGGGGCCATTCAGTACTTC. The encoded protein is CAWSPAGAIQYF.

The J gene is TRBJ1-4, the V gene TRBV2; D is undetermined. The CDR3 length is 15 residues. Germline assignment: CDR1 SNHLY and CDR2 FYNNEI. Trimming stripped 3 bases from V and 0 bases from J, with 8 bases between. CDR3 sequence (DNA): TGTGCCAGCAGTGATTCCGCGGCAACTAATGAAAAACTGTTTTTT. It codes for CASSDSAATNEKLFF.

This chain links TRBV28 with TRBJ1-1; D is unresolved. V lost 5 bases and J lost 0, with 13 bases in between. Germline CDR1 reads MDHEN; CDR2 reads SYDVKM. This CDR3 region has 15 residues. CDR3 DNA sequence: TGTGCCAGCAGTCCGAACCGTGGTTTGAACACTGAAGCTTTCTTT. Protein: CASSPNRGLNTEAFF.

V usage is TRBV25-1 and J usage is TRBJ1-1; D is uncertain. CDR1 and CDR2 from the germline V gene are MGHDK and SYGVNS. Trimming pared 6 bases from V and 9 bases from J, leaving 17 bases between. There are 13 residues in the CDR3. CDR3 sequence: CASSSMQRSQAFF. The CDR3, as DNA: TGTGCCAGCAGCTCAATGCAGAGGAGTCAAGCTTTCTTT. Drawing the rest from reference TRBV25-1 and TRBJ1-1, the complete variable domain is EADIYQTPRYLVIGTGKKITLECSQTMGHDKMYWYQQDPGMELHLIHYSYGVNSTEKGDLSSESTVSRIRTEHFPLTLESARPSHTSQYLCASSSMQRSQAFFGQGTRLTVV.

This chain links TRBV14 with TRBJ1-1; no clear D gene. CDR1 SGHDN and CDR2 FVKESK come from the germline V gene. The CDR3 is 14 residues long. The germline V and J ends were trimmed by 6 bases and 4 bases, with 15 bases remaining between them. CDR3 sequence reads: CASRGSGRFTEAFF. The CDR3 DNA is TGTGCCAGCAGGGGCTCCGGACGTTTCACTGAAGCTTTCTTT.

V is TRBV28 and J is TRBJ2-2; D is undetermined. The CDR3 runs to 16 residues. Between the trimmed V and J ends, which lost 6 bases and 4 bases, there was a span of 18 bases. Germline V gene data show CDR1 as MDHEN and CDR2 as SYDVKM. The CDR3 coding sequence is TGTGCCAGCAGCTCCCCATCCCGGCTCCCCACCGGGGAGCTGTTTTTT. Translating it yields CASSSPSRLPTGELFF.

The J gene is TRBJ1-2, the V gene TRBV7-9; 8 bases agree with TRBD1. This CDR3 has 12 amino acids. CDR1 SEHNR and CDR2 FQNEAQ come from the germline V gene (reference sequence). V trimming: 3 bases; J trimming: 8 bases; junction bases outside the gene matches: 2. The CDR3 protein is CASSFDRGGYTF. The CDR3, as DNA: TGTGCCAGCAGCTTTGACAGGGGAGGCTACACCTTC.

This clone appeared a single time. The chain's CDR3 is CASSTRSGANVLTF. The CDR3 DNA sequence: TGTGCCAGCAGTACCCGGTCTGGGGCCAACGTCCTGACTTTC. This rearrangement joins TRBV25-1 to TRBJ2-6; D remains ambiguous. Trimming left V 5 bases short and J 1 base short, with 6 bases between. Germline loops: CDR1 MGHDK, CDR2 SYGVNS. This CDR3 spans 14 amino acids.

The chain employs TRBV6-6 and TRBJ2-2; 8 bases line up with TRBD2. Germline V gives CDR1 MNHNY, CDR2 SVGAGI (reference sequence). The V gene end was trimmed by 5 bases and the J gene end by 6 bases; junction bases not matched to a gene: 8. The CDR3 runs 15 residues. CDR3 region: CASSGAGETAGELFF. The DNA for the CDR3 is TGTGCCAGCAGTGGAGCGGGGGAGACCGCCGGGGAGCTGTTTTTT.

The rearrangement links TRBV7-2 to TRBJ2-3, with D perhaps assigned TRBD1 or TRBD2 (7 bases each). Germline V gene lookup returns CDR1 SGHTA and CDR2 FQGNSA. The CDR3 has 16 residues. V shed 1 base and J shed 4 bases, with 15 bases lying between them. The CDR3 coding sequence is TGTGCCAGCAGCTTAGAGTTGGCAGGGGGGGCAGATACGCAGTATTTT. Its translation: CASSLELAGGADTQYF.

CDR3 nucleotides: TGTGCCATCAGTGCGTCCGGGGGGGTAAATGAGCAGTTCTTC. This gives the protein CAISASGGVNEQFF. The V call is TRBV10-3, the J call TRBJ2-1, with 8 bases fitting TRBD2. The germline V gene has CDR1 ENHRY and CDR2 SYGVKD. This CDR3 spans 14 amino acids. The V gene end was trimmed by 4 bases and the J gene end by 7 bases; junction bases not matched to a gene: 6.

In this sample, this clone turned up once. V is TRBV7-9 and J is TRBJ1-2; D possibly corresponds to TRBD1 (5 bases). CDR1 SEHNR and CDR2 FQNEAQ come from the germline V gene (reference sequence). This CDR3 is built from 16 residues. Trimming left V 2 bases short and J 0 bases short, with 13 bases between. The CDR3 here is CASSLTGGRANYGYTF. The CDR3 bases are TGTGCCAGCAGCTTAACCGGGGGTCGGGCTAACTATGGCTACACCTTC. The full variable domain, in which reference TRBV7-9 and TRBJ1-2 provide the parts outside the CDR3, is DTGVSQNPRHKITKRGQNVTFRCDPISEHNRLYWYRQTLGQGPEFLTYFQNEAQLEKSRLLSDRFSAERPKGSFSTLEIQRTEQGDSAMYLCASSLTGGRANYGYTFGSGTRLTVV.

The rearrangement joins TRBV7-2 to TRBJ2-3; possible D gene TRBD2, 6 bases. CDR3 size: 15 residues. Trimming shortened V by 11 bases and J by 4 bases, and 22 bases separated the two germline ends. Germline-derived CDR1 and CDR2 are SGHTA and FQGNSA. In DNA, the CDR3 is TGTGCCGGGGCTTCTAACGGGGGTTTACCAGATACGCAGTATTTT. Its protein is CAGASNGGLPDTQYF. The entire variable domain, with the rest obtained from reference TRBV7-2 and TRBJ2-3, is as follows: GAGVSQSPSNKVTEKGKDVELRCDPISGHTALYWYRQSLGQGLEFLIYFQGNSAPDKSGLPSDRFSAERTGGSVSTLTIQRTQQEDSAVYLCAGASNGGLPDTQYFGPGTRLTVL.

The chain employs TRBV29-1 and TRBJ1-2; D gene unclear. Germline V gene data show CDR1 as SQVTM and CDR2 as ANQGSEA. V was trimmed by 8 bases and J by 0 bases, leaving 13 bases between them. The CDR3 is 13 amino acids. The CDR3 DNA is TGCAGCTCGCGGGCGGGAGCTAACTATGGCTACACCTTC. Translating it yields CSSRAGANYGYTF.

The chain employs TRBV25-1 and TRBJ1-1; D ambiguous. Trimming cost V 6 bases and J 3 bases, with 8 bases left between them. CDR3 size: 12 residues. Germline values: CDR1 MGHDK, CDR2 SYGVNS. The CDR3, as DNA: TGTGCCAGCAGCGACGGTTACACTGAAGCTTTCTTT. Translating gives CASSDGYTEAFF.